What follows are 15 T cell receptor beta chains derived from one specimen sequenced in a study of glioma-infiltrating T cells after dendritic cell vaccination. The method was immunoSEQ multiplex PCR; TCRdb's version includes in-frame clones alone and lacks a portion of them. The table shows tens of thousands of clones, with approximately 80% occurring only once. The material sequenced was blood, taken before dendritic cell vaccination. The source is a human donor with glioblastoma.

The rearrangement uses TRBV5-1 and TRBJ1-4, with 7 positions matching TRBD1. The CDR3 spans 16 residues. J lost 4 bases, V lost 2 bases, and 8 bases had no gene match. Germline V lookup: CDR1 SGHRS, CDR2 YFSETQ. As DNA, the CDR3 is TGCGCCAGCAGCTTTAGGCGACCAGGGGGTAATGAAAAACTGTTTTTT. Protein sequence: CASSFRRPGGNEKLFF.

This clone appeared a few times. V usage is TRBV30 and J usage is TRBJ1-6; D gene unclear. The CDR3 covers 13 residues. CDR1 and CDR2 from the germline V gene are GTSNPN and SVGIG (reference sequence). Trimming removed 1 base from V and 10 bases from J, with 11 bases in between. The CDR3 DNA reads as TGTGCCTGGAGTGAAGCCCTAGGATCACCCCTCCACTTT. Its translation is CAWSEALGSPLHF. Drawing the rest from reference TRBV30 and TRBJ1-6, the complete variable domain is SQTIHQWPATLVQPVGSPLSLECTVEGTSNPNLYWYRQAAGRGLQLLFYSVGIGQISSEVPQNLSASRPQDRQFILSSKKLLLSDSGFYLCAWSEALGSPLHFGNGTRLTVT.

This clone was counted once. The V call is TRBV4-1, the J call TRBJ1-2; 9 nucleotides align to TRBD1. Germline V gene data show CDR1 as MGHRA and CDR2 as YSYEKL. This CDR3 has 16 residues. J was trimmed by 5 bases and V by 2 bases; bases with no gene match: 9. The CDR3 spells CASSQPRDRVLYGYTF. Written as DNA, the CDR3 is TGCGCCAGCAGCCAACCACGGGACAGGGTTTTGTATGGCTACACCTTC.

The CDR3 nucleotides are TGCGCCAGCAGCATGGGACAGGGAAACGAGCAGTACGTC. It codes for CASSMGQGNEQYV. The chain is built from TRBV5-1 and TRBJ2-7; 9 positions agree with TRBD1. The CDR3 length is 13 residues. Germline lookup yields CDR1 SGHRS and CDR2 YFSETQ. The J segment lost 5 bases and the V segment lost 4 bases, leaving 4 bases of the junction unmatched.

This chain joins TRBV10-2 and TRBJ1-5, with TRBD1 as a possible D gene (6 bases). This CDR3 has 14 amino acids. CDR1 is WSHSY and CDR2 is SAAADI in the germline V gene. V was cut by 8 bases and J by 3 bases, with 14 bases left in between. The CDR3: CASATDRLNQPQHF. CDR3 DNA sequence: TGCGCCAGCGCGACGGACAGACTCAATCAGCCCCAGCATTTT.

The chain joins TRBV5-1 to TRBJ1-2; 8 bases match TRBD1. The germline V gene encodes CDR1 SGHRS and CDR2 YFSETQ. The CDR3 is 14 residues long. V was pared by 4 bases and J by 8 bases, with 10 bases of the junction left unmatched. The chain's CDR3 is CASSPTGVLRGYTF. The CDR3 DNA follows: TGCGCCAGCAGCCCGACAGGGGTCTTGCGGGGCTACACCTTC.

The V call is TRBV6-5, the J call TRBJ2-3, with 13 bases aligning to TRBD2. Germline V gene data show CDR1 as MNHEY and CDR2 as SVGAGI. CDR3 length: 15 residues. Losses at the gene ends were 6 bases for V and 3 bases for J; bases not matched to a gene: 3. The DNA of the CDR3 is TGTGCCAGCAGCCGGGGACTAGCGGGAACAGATACGCAGTATTTT. Protein product: CASSRGLAGTDTQYF.

The chain has TRBV7-2 and TRBJ2-5; D unclear. CDR1 is SGHTA, CDR2 FQGNSA, per germline. The CDR3 runs 15 residues. The germline V and J ends were trimmed by 5 bases and 3 bases, with 16 bases remaining between them. The CDR3: CASSPWNGGEETQYF. Written as DNA, the CDR3 is TGTGCCAGCAGCCCCTGGAACGGTGGAGAAGAGACCCAGTACTTC. Full variable domain (outside the CDR3, taken from reference TRBV7-2 and TRBJ2-5): GAGVSQSPSNKVTEKGKDVELRCDPISGHTALYWYRQSLGQGLEFLIYFQGNSAPDKSGLPSDRFSAERTGGSVSTLTIQRTQQEDSAVYLCASSPWNGGEETQYFGPGTRLLVL.

The genes are TRBV30 and TRBJ1-1; 8 positions agree with TRBD1. The CDR3 totals 14 residues. Germline values: CDR1 GTSNPN, CDR2 SVGIG (reference sequence). Germline trimming cut 3 bases from V and 4 bases from J; bases unmatched to any gene: 7. CDR3 DNA sequence: TGTGCCTGGAGCAAGCCGGACAGGGTCACTGAAGCTTTCTTT. Encoded protein: CAWSKPDRVTEAFF. Drawing the rest from reference TRBV30 and TRBJ1-1, the complete variable domain is SQTIHQWPATLVQPVGSPLSLECTVEGTSNPNLYWYRQAAGRGLQLLFYSVGIGQISSEVPQNLSASRPQDRQFILSSKKLLLSDSGFYLCAWSKPDRVTEAFFGQGTRLTVV.

The chain has TRBV30 and TRBJ2-3; 8 bases map to TRBD1. Germline V CDR1 and CDR2: GTSNPN, SVGIG (reference sequence). The trim removed 3 bases at V and 0 bases at J, leaving 2 bases unmatched. This CDR3 spans 14 amino acids. Here the CDR3 reads CAWRTGASTDTQYF. The CDR3 DNA follows: TGTGCCTGGAGGACAGGGGCAAGCACAGATACGCAGTATTTT.

The chain recombines TRBV6-6 with TRBJ2-6; 8 bases map to TRBD1. Germline CDR1 and CDR2: MNHNY and SVGAGI (reference sequence). The V segment lost 6 bases and the J segment 3 bases; nucleotides outside the gene matches: 4. The CDR3 extends over 15 amino acids. In DNA, the CDR3 is TGTGCCAGCAGCAGGACAGGGTTTGGGGCCAACGTCCTGACTTTC. Amino acid sequence: CASSRTGFGANVLTF.

This clone occurred a few times. This rearrangement joins TRBV5-1 to TRBJ2-1; D is perhaps TRBD2 (5 bases). The V end lost 7 bases, the J end lost 2 bases, and 19 bases lay between the germline ends. The CDR3 consists of 16 residues. Germline CDR1 and CDR2: SGHRS and YFSETQ. The CDR3 coding sequence is TGCGCCAGCGAAGCCCTTGGCGGAGGAACCTACAATGAGCAGTTCTTC. Its translation: CASEALGGGTYNEQFF.

The gene calls are TRBV4-1 and TRBJ1-3; TRBD1 matches at 9 bases. Germline V gene lookup returns CDR1 MGHRA and CDR2 YSYEKL. Trimming cost V 4 bases and J 2 bases; bases outside gene matches: 21. CDR3 length: 21 amino acids. This CDR3 reads CASSLRGLVPGQGSAGNTIYF. The CDR3 DNA reads TGCGCCAGCAGCCTAAGGGGGCTTGTCCCGGGACAGGGATCAGCTGGAAACACCATATATTTT.

This chain uses TRBV7-9 with TRBJ1-3; a possible D gene is TRBD1 (6 bases). CDR3 length equals 17 residues. Germline CDR1 reads SEHNR; CDR2 reads FQNEAQ (reference sequence). The ends were cut back, 5 bases at V and 2 bases at J, with 19 bases in the middle. DNA of the CDR3: TGTGCCAGCAGCCACCCACAGGGAGAGGGGACTGGAAACACCATATATTTT. Protein: CASSHPQGEGTGNTIYF.

V usage is TRBV7-2 and J usage is TRBJ1-3; TRBD1 aligns across 7 bases. V dropped 5 bases and J dropped 0; count of bases not matched to a gene: 10. Germline assignment: CDR1 SGHTA and CDR2 FQGNSA. This CDR3 comprises 17 residues. The DNA for the CDR3 is TGTGCCAGCAGCGCCGGACAGGCGCCCTACTCTGGAAACACCATATATTTT. It yields the protein CASSAGQAPYSGNTIYF.